This T cell receptor beta chain is from a study of control samples from healthy donors and cancer patients. The germline V gene encodes CDR1 SGHRS and CDR2 YFSETQ. V lost 0 bases to trimming and J lost 6 bases; unmatched junction nucleotides: 11. The CDR3 contains 17 residues. The repertoire was sequenced with immunoSEQ multiplex PCR; TCRdb's copy has only in-frame clones and lacks some. The repertoire holds around 75,000 clones, approximately 92% seen once, with approximately 6% in the top ten. This sequence joins TRBV5-1 and TRBJ2-3; 9 nucleotides agree with TRBD2. This clonotype originated in a woman aged 55-69 years in good health. The material sequenced was blood. The CDR3 reads CASSLAGRGRARDTQYF. In DNA, the CDR3 is TGCGCCAGCAGCTTGGCCGGGCGCGGGAGGGCCCGGGATACGCAGTATTTT.